These 31 T cell receptor beta chains were all obtained from the same sample, sequenced in a study of T cells in Graves' hyperthyroidism and ophthalmopathy. The CDR3 regions of TCR beta were amplified from RNA transcripts. HTBI primers drove first-round RT-PCR of the TCR CDR3. Each CDR3 protein is one row after TCRdb ran MiXCR on the multiplex PCR reads. Of a few hundred thousand distinct CDR3 sequences detected, roughly 15% appear once; the ten largest clones hold less than 15%. Specimen: blood. These receptors were taken from a woman aged 40-49 years with Graves' hyperthyroidism that later progressed to Graves' ophthalmopathy.

The DNA for the CDR3 is TGTGCCAGCAGCTTGGGGGCAGGGGGGTCACCCCTCCACTTT. Translated, it gives CASSLGAGGSPLHF. The rearrangement uses TRBV5-8 and TRBJ1-6; TRBD1 agrees at 7 bases. The CDR3 is 14 amino acids. Trimming removed 0 bases from V and 10 bases from J; junction bases left unmatched: 4. Germline V gives CDR1 SGHTS, CDR2 YDEGEE.

Note on this clonotype: Compared with germline, one end of the junction differs, possibly owing to a read error. CDR3 protein: CTSSPRKERLYEQYF. DNA for the CDR3: TGCACCAGCAGCCCGAGGAAGGAAAGACTCTACGAGCAGTACTTC. The chain is built from TRBV5-1 and TRBJ2-7, with D unclear. This CDR3 contains 15 residues. Per the germline V gene, CDR1 is SGHRS and CDR2 is YFSETQ.

The rearrangement links TRBV12-3 or TRBV12-4 to TRBJ2-6, with D possibly TRBD2 on 5 matching bases. The V gene lost 1 base and the J gene lost 0 bases, with 13 bases spanning the gap. This CDR3 contains 18 residues. CDR3 coding DNA: TGTGCCAGCAGTTTAGGGGTTAGCGCCGACTCTGGGGCCAACGTCCTGACTTTC. Its translation is CASSLGVSADSGANVLTF.

This clonotype has at least ten counts. The chain joins TRBV12-3 or TRBV12-4 to TRBJ1-1, with D uncertain. The V and J ends lost 7 bases and 6 bases respectively, with 9 bases between them. This CDR3 has 11 amino acids. This CDR3 reads CASIREAEAFF. CDR3 nucleotide sequence: TGTGCCAGCATAAGGGAGGCTGAAGCTTTCTTT.

The V call is TRBV5-1, the J call TRBJ2-2, with D maybe TRBD2 (5 bases). CDR3 length: 14 amino acids. Trimming left V 3 bases short and J 4 bases short, with 10 bases between. Germline CDR1 reads SGHRS; CDR2 reads YFSETQ. CDR3 sequence reads: CASSSLAFTGELFF. The CDR3 nucleotides are TGCGCCAGCAGCTCATTAGCGTTCACCGGGGAGCTGTTTTTT. The whole variable domain, filled in from reference TRBV5-1 and TRBJ2-2, reads KAGVTQTPRYLIKTRGQQVTLSCSPISGHRSVSWYQQTPGQGLQFLFEYFSETQRNKGNFPGRFSGRQFSNSRSEMNVSTLELGDSALYLCASSSLAFTGELFFGEGSRLTVL.

This clonotype was detected ten times or more. The J gene is TRBJ2-1, the V gene TRBV12-3 or TRBV12-4; D assignment may be TRBD1 or TRBD2 (5 bases each). The CDR3 loop spans 16 amino acids. The V gene lost 3 bases and the J gene lost 2 bases, with 14 bases spanning the gap. The CDR3 spells CASSFFVGGTYNEQFF. CDR3 DNA sequence: TGTGCCAGCAGTTTCTTCGTTGGGGGAACCTACAATGAGCAGTTCTTC.

The gene calls are TRBV19 and TRBJ1-5; D might be TRBD1 (5 bases). In germline, CDR1 is LNHDA, CDR2 SQIVND (reference sequence). This CDR3 has 16 residues. The ends were cut back, 8 bases at V and 2 bases at J, with 19 bases in the middle. CDR3 bases: TGTGCCAGTCTCACCGTGGCAGGGATGGGCAATCAGCCCCAGCATTTT. As protein: CASLTVAGMGNQPQHF.

This clonotype was recorded many times. V is TRBV20-1 and J is TRBJ1-1; D remains ambiguous. Germline CDR1 is DFQATT and CDR2 is SNEGSKA (reference sequence). The CDR3 totals 11 residues. Trimming removed 3 bases from V and 6 bases from J, with 8 bases in between. The CDR3 nucleotides are TGCAGTGCTAGGGGAGGGTCTGAAGCTTTCTTT. Encoded protein: CSARGGSEAFF.

A few counts support this clonotype. A much larger clone lies a single base off, so this may be a read error. The chain recombines TRBV28 with TRBJ2-1, with 7 bases aligning to TRBD2. This CDR3 has 17 residues. Germline values: CDR1 MDHEN, CDR2 SYDVKM. CDR3 sequence (DNA): TGTGCCAGCACCTCCCCAGCGGCTAGCGGAACCTACAATAAGCAGTTCTTC. It translates to CASTSPAASGTYNKQFF.

This clonotype was observed at least ten times. The J gene is TRBJ2-4, the V gene TRBV2; 9 bases are a match to TRBD1. Germline values: CDR1 SNHLY, CDR2 FYNNEI. This CDR3 spans 14 amino acids. V was pared by 5 bases and J by 8 bases, with 7 bases of the junction left unmatched. Here the CDR3 reads CASSPGTGIYIQYF. The CDR3 DNA is TGTGCCAGCAGTCCCGGGACAGGGATCTACATTCAGTACTTC.

This clonotype was seen repeatedly, ten times or more. CDR3 coding DNA: TGTGCCAGCAGCCCAGGACAGACACAAGTAAATTCACCCCTCCACTTT. This translates into CASSPGQTQVNSPLHF. The chain carries TRBV7-9 and TRBJ1-6; the D gene is possibly TRBD1 (6 bases). V lost 5 bases and J 7 bases, leaving 18 bases between the germline ends. CDR1 and CDR2 from the germline V gene are SEHNR and FQNEAQ (reference sequence). CDR3 size: 16 residues.

The rearrangement links TRBV15 to TRBJ2-1; TRBD2 might be the D (6 bases). Germline CDR1 reads LNHNV; CDR2 reads YYDKDF (reference sequence). Trimming cost V 3 bases and J 4 bases, with 16 bases left between them. The CDR3 runs to 16 residues. The CDR3 bases are TGTGCCACCAGCAGGGGGTTAGCGGCCCTATACAATGAGCAGTTCTTC. Its protein product is CATSRGLAALYNEQFF.

Ten or more counts support this clonotype. The chain has TRBV28 and TRBJ1-6; 8 bases fit TRBD1. This CDR3 is 15 amino acids long. Trimming cost V 4 bases and J 8 bases; bases outside gene matches: 7. CDR1 is MDHEN and CDR2 is SYDVKM in the germline V gene. CDR3 nucleotides: TGTGCCAGCAGTTCCGGAGGGACAGGCGATTCACCCCTCCACTTT. Translation: CASSSGGTGDSPLHF.

This clonotype appeared many times. The chain uses TRBV10-2 and TRBJ2-7; 12 bases fit TRBD2. The CDR3 is made up of 15 amino acids. V trimming: 8 bases; J trimming: 5 bases; junction bases outside the gene matches: 10. The germline CDR1 and CDR2 sequences are WSHSY and SAAADI. The CDR3 reads CASHTLAGGPNEQYF. In DNA form, the CDR3 reads TGCGCCAGCCACACCCTAGCGGGAGGGCCCAACGAGCAGTACTTC.

This clonotype came up many times. This chain uses TRBV4-1 with TRBJ1-2; 7 bases are a match to TRBD1. V shed 4 bases, J shed 5 bases, and the junction held 13 bases outside the gene matches. The CDR3 loop spans 16 amino acids. Germline V gene lookup returns CDR1 MGHRA and CDR2 YSYEKL. CDR3 protein: CASSPRRGGSTYGYTF. CDR3 coding DNA: TGCGCCAGCAGCCCGAGGAGAGGGGGCTCGACGTATGGCTACACCTTC.

This clonotype was counted a few times. The chain links TRBV28 to TRBJ2-7; 12 bases are shared with TRBD2. CDR1 is MDHEN, CDR2 SYDVKM, per germline. J gave up 4 bases and V 5 bases, and 12 bases lay outside the gene matches. The CDR3 totals 17 residues. The CDR3 is CASSTTSGRSVWYEQYF. The CDR3 DNA reads as TGTGCCAGCAGTACGACTAGCGGGAGATCTGTGTGGTACGAGCAGTACTTC.

This clonotype was counted at least ten times. CDR3 sequence reads: CASTKSGTQYF. The DNA of the CDR3 is TGTGCCAGCACCAAATCTGGGACCCAGTACTTC. The chain carries TRBV6-1 and TRBJ2-5; D is unclear. V lost 7 bases to trimming and J lost 7 bases, with 10 bases between them. The CDR3 spans 11 residues. Germline CDR1 reads MNHNS; CDR2 reads SASEGT.

This clonotype was observed at least ten times. V gene TRBV11-2 combines with J gene TRBJ2-7; D tentatively reads TRBD1 or TRBD2 (6 bases each). Trimming shortened V by 5 bases and J by 0 bases, and 14 bases separated the two germline ends. The CDR3 length is 15 residues. Per the germline V gene, CDR1 is SGHAT and CDR2 is FQNNGV. Here the CDR3 reads CASSPLRGHSYEQYF. As DNA, the CDR3 is TGTGCCAGCAGCCCCCTTCGGGGGCACTCCTACGAGCAGTACTTC.

The chain recombines TRBV5-1 with TRBJ1-1; D remains ambiguous. The V end lost 2 bases, the J end lost 3 bases, and 8 bases lay between the germline ends. CDR1 and CDR2 from the germline V gene are SGHRS and YFSETQ. This CDR3 contains 13 residues. The CDR3 sequence: CASSLGPDTEAFF. In DNA, the CDR3 is TGCGCCAGCAGCTTAGGGCCCGACACTGAAGCTTTCTTT.

As for this clonotype: With a much larger clone just one base away, this may be a read error. The rearrangement uses TRBV28 and TRBJ2-5, with TRBD1 identical over 9 bases. Germline CDR1 MDHEN, CDR2 SYDVKM. J gave up 4 bases and V 5 bases, and 5 bases lay outside the gene matches. CDR3 length: 14 residues. DNA of the CDR3: TGTGCCAGCAGTCCCCGGACAGGGGCAGAGACCCAGTACTTC. It specifies CASSPRTGAETQYF. The full variable domain, completed using reference TRBV28 and TRBJ2-5, is DVKVTQSSRYLVKRTGEKVFLECVQDMDHENMFWYRQDPGLGLRLIYFSYDVKMKEKGDIPEGYSVSREKKERFSLILESASTNQTSMYLCASSPRTGAETQYFGPGTRLLVL.

This clonotype was observed a handful of times. The genes are TRBV5-4 and TRBJ2-5, with 7 bases identical to TRBD2. J gave up 1 base and V 0 bases, and 6 bases lay outside the gene matches. Germline V CDR1 and CDR2: SGHNT, YYREEE (reference sequence). The CDR3 sequence is 16 residues long. The DNA of the CDR3 is TGTGCCAGCAGCTTGGATGTAGCGGGCCGCCAAGAGACCCAGTACTTC. This sequence encodes CASSLDVAGRQETQYF.

This clonotype was seen many times. V and J are TRBV7-8 and TRBJ1-1; D is undetermined. The CDR3 is 12 amino acids. The germline gives CDR1 SGHVS, CDR2 FQNEAQ. V lost 3 bases and J lost 8, with 10 bases in between. CDR3 sequence: CASSFWAGEAFF. DNA for the CDR3: TGTGCCAGCAGCTTTTGGGCGGGAGAAGCTTTCTTT.

The chain carries TRBV6-2 or TRBV6-3 and TRBJ1-5, with 7 bases aligning to TRBD1. Germline-derived CDR1 and CDR2 are MNHEY and SVGEGT. This CDR3 has 19 amino acids. J lost 2 bases, V lost 8 bases, and 21 bases had no gene match. CDR3 sequence reads: CASGAGTETLKWGNQPQHF. Here the CDR3 DNA reads TGTGCCAGCGGAGCCGGGACAGAGACCCTCAAGTGGGGCAATCAGCCCCAGCATTTT.

This clonotype came up many times. V gene TRBV11-2 combines with J gene TRBJ1-2; perhaps TRBD1 as D (6 bases). The CDR3 extends over 15 amino acids. V gave up 3 bases and J gave up 4 bases, with 15 bases separating them. Germline V gene sequence: CDR1 SGHAT, CDR2 FQNNGV. The CDR3 region has the DNA TGTGCCAGCAGCTTTAGGACGGGGGCCTTCTATGGCTACACCTTC. It encodes CASSFRTGAFYGYTF.

A few counts support this clonotype. This chain joins TRBV7-9 and TRBJ2-5, with TRBD2 identical over 11 bases. The ends lost 4 bases at V and 1 base at J; junction bases unmatched: 8. Germline-derived CDR1 and CDR2 are SEHNR and FQNEAQ (reference sequence). The CDR3 runs 17 residues. The CDR3 region is CASSSGGTSGFQETQYF. In DNA form, the CDR3 reads TGTGCCAGCAGCTCTGGGGGGACTAGCGGATTCCAAGAGACCCAGTACTTC.

This clonotype was detected ten times or more. The chain recombines TRBV7-3 with TRBJ2-1; TRBD1 matches 7 bases. This CDR3 spans 13 amino acids. The junction had 10 bases not matched to a gene; V was cut back by 5 bases and J by 12 bases. Germline V gene data show CDR1 as SGHTA and CDR2 as FQGTGA. Written as DNA, the CDR3 is TGTGCCAGCAGCCCCTCTCGGACAGGCGGGCAGTTCTTC. Translation: CASSPSRTGGQFF.

This clonotype has at least ten counts. The rearrangement links TRBV3-1 to TRBJ1-2; possible D gene TRBD1, 5 bases. This CDR3 region has 14 residues. The germline CDR1 and CDR2 sequences are LGHDT and YNNKEL (reference sequence). V lost 0 bases to trimming and J lost 3 bases, with 8 bases between them. CDR3 loop: CASSQDGGDYGYTF. CDR3 nucleotides: TGTGCCAGCAGCCAAGACGGGGGTGACTATGGCTACACCTTC.

Details on this clonotype: Just one base apart from a much larger clone, this may be a read error. CDR3 region: CTSSLGGHEQFF. The DNA for the CDR3 is TGTACCAGCAGCTTAGGAGGACATGAGCAGTTCTTC. The V and J genes are TRBV7-8 and TRBJ2-1, with D maybe TRBD2 (5 bases). Germline CDR1 reads SGHVS; CDR2 reads FQNEAQ. CDR3 size: 12 residues.

The sample holds many counts of this clonotype. V is TRBV10-3 and J is TRBJ1-1; tentatively, D is TRBD1 (5 bases). CDR3 size: 11 residues. The germline V and J ends were trimmed by 10 bases and 9 bases, with 15 bases remaining between them. The germline gives CDR1 ENHRY, CDR2 SYGVKD. The CDR3 here is CATSGQAQAFF. CDR3 bases: TGTGCCACCTCGGGGCAGGCACAAGCTTTCTTT.

This clonotype was recorded many times. The gene calls are TRBV6-1 and TRBJ2-5; 16 bases map to TRBD2. This CDR3 is 17 amino acids long. Germline loops: CDR1 MNHNS, CDR2 SASEGT. V was pared by 6 bases and J by 0 bases, with 4 bases of the junction left unmatched. CDR3 in DNA: TGTGCCAGCAGAGGGACTAGCGGGAGGGGTTACCAAGAGACCCAGTACTTC. This encodes CASRGTSGRGYQETQYF.

This clonotype was seen a handful of times. The chain has TRBV5-8 and TRBJ2-1; 15 nucleotides match TRBD2. The germline gives CDR1 SGHTS, CDR2 YDEGEE. The V and J ends lost 2 bases and 4 bases, in that order; junction bases with no gene match: 1. The CDR3 runs 16 residues. The CDR3 coding sequence is TGTGCCAGCAGCTTTGGACTAGCGGGAGGGTACAATGAGCAGTTCTTC. As protein: CASSFGLAGGYNEQFF.